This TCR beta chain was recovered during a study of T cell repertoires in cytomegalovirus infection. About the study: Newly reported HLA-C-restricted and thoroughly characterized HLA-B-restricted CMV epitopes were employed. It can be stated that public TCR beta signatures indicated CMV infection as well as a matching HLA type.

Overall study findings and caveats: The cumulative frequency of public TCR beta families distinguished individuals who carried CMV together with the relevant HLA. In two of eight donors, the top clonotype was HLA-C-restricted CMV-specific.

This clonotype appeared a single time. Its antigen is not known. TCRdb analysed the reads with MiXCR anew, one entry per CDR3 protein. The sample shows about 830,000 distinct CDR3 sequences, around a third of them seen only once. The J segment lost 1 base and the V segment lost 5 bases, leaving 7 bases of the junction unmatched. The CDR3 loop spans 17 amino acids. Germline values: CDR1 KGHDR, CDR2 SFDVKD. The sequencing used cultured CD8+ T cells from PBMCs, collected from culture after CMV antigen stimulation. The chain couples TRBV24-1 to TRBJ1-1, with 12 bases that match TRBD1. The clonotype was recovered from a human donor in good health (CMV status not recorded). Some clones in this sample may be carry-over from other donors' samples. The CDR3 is CATSAGTGGFGNTEAFF. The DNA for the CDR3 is TGTGCCACCAGTGCGGGGACAGGGGGCTTTGGGAACACTGAAGCTTTCTTT.